This T cell receptor (beta chain) was retrieved from a study of blood T cell repertoires in COVID-19. Whole-study context: From the United States, Italy and Spain came samples of acute and convalescent COVID-19. Nucleic acid was either cDNA or gDNA, and it came from T cells, B-cell-depleted T cells, or PBMCs.

Authors' data handling: From reference gene primer amplification, estimates of nucleated cell counts were derived. Using immunoSEQ multiplex PCR, the repertoire was profiled, and TCRdb retains in-frame clones only, with some absent. The V and J calls and clone size are taken from that table; D and trimming were inferred from the DNA. The profile covers about 120,000 clones, with about 85% appearing a single time and approximately 1.3% taken by the ten largest. The V and J ends lost 1 base and 2 bases respectively, with 9 bases between them. The CDR3 consists of 15 residues. Germline V gene lookup returns CDR1 KGHSH and CDR2 LQKENI.

The sequence was obtained from a man in his forties or fifties with acute or convalescent COVID-19. This rearrangement joins TRBV18 to TRBJ1-5, with D possibly matching TRBD1 (5 bases). Sequenced material: peripheral blood. This CDR3 is CASSPLAGGNQPQHF. The CDR3 DNA reads as TGTGCCAGCTCACCACTGGCGGGGGGCAATCAGCCCCAGCATTTT.